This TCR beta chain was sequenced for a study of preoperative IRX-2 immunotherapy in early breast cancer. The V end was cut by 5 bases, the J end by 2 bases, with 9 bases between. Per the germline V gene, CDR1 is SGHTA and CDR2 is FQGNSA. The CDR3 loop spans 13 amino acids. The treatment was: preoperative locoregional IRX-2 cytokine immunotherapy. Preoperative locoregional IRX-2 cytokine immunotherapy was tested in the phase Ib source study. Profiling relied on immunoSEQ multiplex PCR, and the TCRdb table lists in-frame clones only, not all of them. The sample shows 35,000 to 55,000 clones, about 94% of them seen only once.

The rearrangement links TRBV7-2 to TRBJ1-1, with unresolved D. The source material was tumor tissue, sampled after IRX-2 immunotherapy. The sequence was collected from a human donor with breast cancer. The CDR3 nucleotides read TGTGCCAGCAGCCCGACGGGAAACACTGAAGCTTTCTTT. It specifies CASSPTGNTEAFF.